The clone carrying this TCR beta chain was counted many times. The antigen remains undetermined. MiXCR, applied by TCRdb to the reads, yields one record per CDR3 protein. The sample has roughly 300,000 distinct CDR3 sequences, about 23% seen once. The CDR3 contains 16 residues. Trimming removed 5 bases from V and 6 bases from J, with 20 bases in between. This entry is derived from a study of T cell repertoires in cytomegalovirus infection. Study at large: Based on public TCR beta signatures, there were indications of CMV infection and of a matching HLA type. Study-level points and caveats: Individuals carrying CMV plus the relevant HLA were identified by cumulative frequency of public TCR beta families.

This chain uses TRBV12-3 or TRBV12-4 with TRBJ1-5, with D possibly matching TRBD1 (5 bases). The origin of this receptor is a human donor in good health (CMV status not recorded). Some clones in this sample may be carry-over from other donors' samples. Input material: PBMCs. The DNA of the CDR3 is TGTGCCAGCAGTCTCGCATCCTCTCCGGGGACTCAGCCCCAGCATTTT. This sequence encodes CASSLASSPGTQPQHF.